Below, 7 T cell receptor beta chains from the same sample are listed, as sequenced in a study of CD8+ T cells in alopecia areata. Sequencing relied on a cDNA template that was reverse transcribed from extracted RNA. TCRdb's copy holds only in-frame clones and misses some; the assay was immunoSEQ multiplex PCR. Recorded here are 250,000 or so clones, none singletons. A sort of pooled cutaneous lymph node cells used CD4, CD8alpha, NKG2D, NKG2ACE and other stains. Sequences were obtained from CD4+ T cells sorted from a lymph node. These receptors all come from a C3H/HeJ mouse with alopecia areata. Mice of this strain are of MHC haplotype H2-k.

This clone was seen a handful of times. The gene symbols are mouse symbols. Other DNA sequences of this sample code for an identical CDR3. The CDR3 here is CASSQPGLGSAETLYF. The CDR3 DNA, read in part, is TGTGCCAGCAGCCAACCGGGACTGGGGAGTGCAGAA. The V gene is TRBV5, the J gene TRBJ2-3; 10 bases agree with TRBD2. The sequence runs out 4 residues before the end of the CDR3; the remainder is reconstructed from the germline J gene. This CDR3 comprises 16 residues. V shed 2 bases and J 0 bases; nucleotides not matched to a gene: 2. Germline V lookup: CDR1 LGHNA, CDR2 YNLKQL (reference sequence).

About this clone: Mouse names are used for the genes. The read stops 4 residues short of the end of the CDR3; the missing end is completed from the germline J gene. The chain carries TRBV1 and TRBJ2-5, with 13 bases matching TRBD2. This CDR3 contains 15 residues. Germline V lookup: CDR1 NSQYPW, CDR2 LRSPGD (reference sequence). CDR3 protein: CTCSAGLGGSDTQYF. The covered CDR3 bases are TGCACCTGCAGTGCGGGACTGGGGGGGAGCGAC.

On this clone itself: The genes are named according to mouse. The read terminates 4 residues ahead of where the CDR3 ends, so the germline J gene completes it. This same CDR3 is encoded by further DNA sequences in the sample. The rearrangement uses TRBV31 and TRBJ2-2; TRBD1 matches 8 bases. CDR1 is GKSSPN, CDR2 SITVG, per germline. The CDR3 runs 14 residues. V gave up 5 bases and J gave up 1 base; unmatched junction bases: 3. CDR3 bases read: TGTGCCTGGGACAGGGGCGTAAACACCGGG. Amino acid sequence: CAWDRGVNTG. The complete CDR3 sequence is CAWDRGVNTGQLYF.

A remark on this clone: Gene names are mouse gene names. The DNA ends 4 residues before the CDR3 does, and the rest of the CDR3 is filled in from the germline J gene. The V call is TRBV5, the J call TRBJ1-2, with D hard to call. The CDR3 has 14 amino acids. V was clipped by 0 bases and J by 1 base, with 6 bases between them. The germline V gene has CDR1 LGHNA and CDR2 YNLKQL (reference sequence). CDR3 sequence: CASSQDPQNSDYTF. CDR3 DNA (partial): TGTGCCAGCAGCCAAGATCCACAAAACTCC.

Remarks on this clone: Any gene name here is a mouse gene name. Read coverage stops 4 residues before the CDR3 terminus; the germline J gene supplies the remainder. This chain links TRBV13-2 with TRBJ2-5; D ambiguous. With 2 bases removed from V and 0 bases from J, the gap between germline ends came to 4 bases. Germline V gene lookup returns CDR1 NNHNN and CDR2 SYGAGS (reference sequence). The CDR3 has 13 amino acids. The CDR3 protein is CASGDNNQDTQYF. Incomplete CDR3 DNA: TGTGCCAGCGGTGACAATAACCAAGAC.

About this clone: These gene names are mouse names. The read terminates 4 residues before the CDR3 end, so the remaining end is supplied by the germline J gene. V is TRBV19 and J is TRBJ2-7; 7 positions match TRBD1. Germline-derived CDR1 and CDR2 are FNHDT and SITEND (reference sequence). The CDR3 is 13 residues long. With V trimmed by 5 bases and J by 3 bases, 5 bases remained unmatched. The CDR3 bases that were read are TGTGCCAGCAGCTCCCGGGACAGCTAT. This codes for CASSSRDSY. The whole CDR3 reads CASSSRDSYEQYF.

This clone was detected a few times. Genes and germline are mouse. The read is 3 residues too short to cover the CDR3 end, so that end is filled in from the germline J gene. The chain recombines TRBV1 with TRBJ1-6; no reliable D call. TRBJ1-6 is noted as an ORF with a role that remains uncertain. V was cut by 3 bases and J by 7 bases, with 10 bases left in between. Per germline, CDR1 NSQYPW and CDR2 LRSPGD (reference sequence). The CDR3 contains 14 residues. The CDR3 DNA, read in part, is TGCACCTGCAGTGCGGGAGGGTGGAATTCGCCC. This sequence encodes CTCSAGGWNSP. The complete CDR3 protein is CTCSAGGWNSPLYF.